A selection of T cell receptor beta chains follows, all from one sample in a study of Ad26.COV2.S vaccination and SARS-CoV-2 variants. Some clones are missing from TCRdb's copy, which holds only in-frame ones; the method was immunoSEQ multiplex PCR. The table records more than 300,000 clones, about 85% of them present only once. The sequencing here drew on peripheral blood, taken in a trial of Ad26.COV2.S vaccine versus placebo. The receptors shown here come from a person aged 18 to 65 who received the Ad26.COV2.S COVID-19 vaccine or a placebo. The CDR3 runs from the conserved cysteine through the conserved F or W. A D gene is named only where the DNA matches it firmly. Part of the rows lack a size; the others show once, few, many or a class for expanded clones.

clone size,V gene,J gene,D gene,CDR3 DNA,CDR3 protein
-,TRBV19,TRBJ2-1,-,TGTGCCAGTGGCCCGAGGGGGGGCCCCTACAATGAGCAGTTCTTC,CASGPRGGPYNEQFF
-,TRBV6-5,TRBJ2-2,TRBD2,TGTGCCAGCAGTTCAATAGCGGGAAACACCGGGGAGCTGTTTTTT,CASSSIAGNTGELFF
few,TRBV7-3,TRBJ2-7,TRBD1,TGTGCCAGCAGCTTATCGGGACAGGGCTCCTACGAGCAGTACTTC,CASSLSGQGSYEQYF
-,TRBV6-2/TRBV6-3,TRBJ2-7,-,TGTGCCAGCAGTTACTCGGTGTACGAGCAGTACTTC,CASSYSVYEQYF
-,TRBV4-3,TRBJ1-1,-,TGCGCCAGCAGCCAAGATGGGGACGCTTTCTTT,CASSQDGDAFF
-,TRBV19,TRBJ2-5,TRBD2,TGTGCCAGTAGAGTCGGGGGGGGTCAAGAGACCCAGTACTTC,CASRVGGGQETQYF
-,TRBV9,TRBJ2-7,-,TGTGCCAGCATTGGGGTGGAGTGCTCCTACGAGCAGTACTTC,CASIGVECSYEQYF
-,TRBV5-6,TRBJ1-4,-,TGTGCCAGCAGCTGGGGACCCACCATAATACTTAAGTCTAATGAAAAACTGTTTTTT,CASSWGPTIILKSNEKLFF
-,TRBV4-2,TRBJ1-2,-,TGTGCCAGCAGCCAAGCAGGGTGGGGCTACACCTTC,CASSQAGWGYTF
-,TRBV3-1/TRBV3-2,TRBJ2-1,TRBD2,TGTGCCAGCAGACTCCTAGCGGGGGGGCCCTACAATGAGCAGTTCTTC,CASRLLAGGPYNEQFF
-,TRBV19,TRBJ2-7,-,TGTGCCAGTAGTATGACGCCCTCCTACGAGCAGTACTTC,CASSMTPSYEQYF
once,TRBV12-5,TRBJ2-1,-,TGTGCTAGTGGTTTGGTCTTACAATGGGACATCGGTGAGCAGTTCTTC,CASGLVLQWDIGEQFF
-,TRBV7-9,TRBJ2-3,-,TGTGCCAGCAGAGCGATCACAGATACGCAGTATTTT,CASRAITDTQYF
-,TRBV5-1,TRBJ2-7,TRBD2,TGCGCCAGCAGCTTGGACGGGACTAGCCCTCCCTACGAGCAGTACTTC,CASSLDGTSPPYEQYF
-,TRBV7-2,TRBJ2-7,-,TGTGCCAGCAGCCCCGGTTCCGATAGCTCCTACGAGCAGTACTTC,CASSPGSDSSYEQYF
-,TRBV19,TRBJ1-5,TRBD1,TGTGCCAGTAGTCAGACAGGGAATAGCAATCAGCCCCAGCATTTT,CASSQTGNSNQPQHF
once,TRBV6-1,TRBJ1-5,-,TGTGCCAGCAGTGAAGCAGGGCCGAACAATCAGCCCCAGCATTTT,CASSEAGPNNQPQHF
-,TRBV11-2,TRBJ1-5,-,TGTGCCAGCAGCTTAGGACGACAGGAGAATCAGCCCCAGCATTTT,CASSLGRQENQPQHF
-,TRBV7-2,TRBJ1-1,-,TGTGCCAGCAGCTTCTCCGGGACAACGCGAAACACTGAAGCTTTCTTT,CASSFSGTTRNTEAFF
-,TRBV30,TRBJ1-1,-,TGTGCCTGGAGCAACAGGAGAGAAGCTTTCTTT,CAWSNRREAFF
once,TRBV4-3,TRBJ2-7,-,TGCGCCAGCAGCCAAGAATCAGGGGCAGCCAACGAGCAGTACTTC,CASSQESGAANEQYF
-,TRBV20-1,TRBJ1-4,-,TGCAGTGGATGGATCGGAGAAAAACTGTTTTTT,CSGWIGEKLFF
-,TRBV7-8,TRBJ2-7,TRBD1,TGTGCCAGCGTCCCGGGACAGGGGGTCATTGGCGAGCAGTACTTC,CASVPGQGVIGEQYF
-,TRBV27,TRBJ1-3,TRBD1,TGTGCCAGCAGCCCCGGGGACAGGCGATCTGGAAACACCATATATTTT,CASSPGDRRSGNTIYF
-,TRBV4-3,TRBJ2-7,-,TGCGCCAGCAGCCAAGTTGCAGACTATTCCTACGAGCAGTACTTC,CASSQVADYSYEQYF
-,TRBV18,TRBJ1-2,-,TGTGCCAGCTCACCACTCGTTACGGATAACTATGGCTACACCTTC,CASSPLVTDNYGYTF
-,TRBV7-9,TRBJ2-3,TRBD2,TGTGCCAGCAGCGCTCTCTGGCGGGGGTCTGGCACAGATACGCAGTATTTT,CASSALWRGSGTDTQYF
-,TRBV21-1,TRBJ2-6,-,TGTGCCAGCAGCATCCCCCGCGCAGGGGAAGATGCTGGGGCCAACGTCCTGACTTTC,CASSIPRAGEDAGANVLTF
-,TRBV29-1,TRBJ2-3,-,TGCAGCGTTGAGGCCCGTGAGGGGTGGTCAGATACGCAGTATTTT,CSVEAREGWSDTQYF
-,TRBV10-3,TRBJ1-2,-,TGTGCCATCAGTGAGTCGAAATACGAAAACTATGGCTACACCTTC,CAISESKYENYGYTF
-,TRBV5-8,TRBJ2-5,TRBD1,TGTGCCAGCAGCAGAGGGACAGGCCGGGGGACCCAGTACTTC,CASSRGTGRGTQYF
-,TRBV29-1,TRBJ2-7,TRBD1,TGCAGCGTTGAGAGGGAACAGGGGGGAACGTACGAGCAGTACTTC,CSVEREQGGTYEQYF
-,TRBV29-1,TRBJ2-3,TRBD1,TGCAGCGTTGGACTCGCGACAGGGGGGCTCGCAAATACGCAGTATTTT,CSVGLATGGLANTQYF
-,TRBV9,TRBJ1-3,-,TGTGCCAGCAGCGTAGGAGGTAACTCTGGAAACACCATATATTTT,CASSVGGNSGNTIYF
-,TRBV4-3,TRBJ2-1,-,TGCGCCAGCAGCCAAGATCTGGATAACAATGAGCAGTTCTTC,CASSQDLDNNEQFF